Each of the 29 T cell receptor beta chains below was sequenced from the same sample in a study of breast tumors, draining lymph nodes, adjacent tissues. A single record per CDR3 protein comes from TCRdb applying MiXCR to the multiplex PCR reads. This table holds approximately 88,000 distinct CDR3 sequences, roughly 28% found once. Axillary draining lymph nodes of breast cancer patients supplied the node samples. The sample consisted of axillary lymph node tissue. These receptors all come from a female donor with breast cancer. Some clones in this sample may be carry-over from other donors' samples.

This clonotype was detected many times. This chain links TRBV7-2 with TRBJ2-2; D is unresolved. The CDR3 is 14 amino acids. Between the trimmed V and J ends, which lost 3 bases and 6 bases, there was a span of 11 bases. Germline loops: CDR1 SGHTA, CDR2 FQGNSA. CDR3 in amino acids: CASSFQGFAGELFF. CDR3 DNA sequence: TGTGCCAGCAGCTTCCAAGGGTTCGCCGGGGAGCTGTTTTTT.

Concerning this clonotype: Just one base apart from a much larger clone, this may be a read error. The chain couples TRBV6-2 or TRBV6-3 to TRBJ2-7; 7 nucleotides agree with TRBD2. The CDR3 consists of 16 residues. The ends lost 5 bases at V and 4 bases at J; junction bases unmatched: 14. CDR1 is MNHEY and CDR2 is SVGEGT in the germline V gene. As DNA, the CDR3 is TGTGCCAGCAGTCGGCGGACTCGGGACTATTTTTACGAGCAGTACTTC. Amino acids: CASSRRTRDYFYEQYF.

This clonotype was recorded at least ten times. V and J are TRBV28 and TRBJ2-7; D is undetermined. Trimming left V 5 bases short and J 1 base short, with 6 bases between. This CDR3 is built from 12 residues. Germline V gene data show CDR1 as MDHEN and CDR2 as SYDVKM. The CDR3 DNA reads TGTGCCAGCAGTAAAGGGTCCTACGAGCAGTACTTC. Protein sequence: CASSKGSYEQYF.

This clonotype came up many times. The chain's CDR3 is CAGRAGVGTDTQYF. The DNA of the CDR3 is TGTGCCGGCCGAGCGGGAGTGGGAACAGATACGCAGTATTTT. The chain is built from TRBV28 and TRBJ2-3; 8 positions match TRBD2. This CDR3 has 14 residues. The germline V gene encodes CDR1 MDHEN and CDR2 SYDVKM. Trimming removed 11 bases from V and 3 bases from J; junction bases left unmatched: 10. Drawing the rest from reference TRBV28 and TRBJ2-3, the complete variable domain is DVKVTQSSRYLVKRTGEKVFLECVQDMDHENMFWYRQDPGLGLRLIYFSYDVKMKEKGDIPEGYSVSREKKERFSLILESASTNQTSMYLCAGRAGVGTDTQYFGPGTRLTVL.

There are many counts of this clonotype. V usage is TRBV19 and J usage is TRBJ2-5, with D perhaps TRBD1 or TRBD2 (5 bases each). The CDR3 is made up of 14 amino acids. Germline values: CDR1 LNHDA, CDR2 SQIVND (reference sequence). V was clipped by 5 bases and J by 5 bases, with 15 bases between them. The CDR3 bases are TGTGCCAGTAGTGTGACCGGGGCCGGGGAGACCCAGTACTTC. Translating it yields CASSVTGAGETQYF.

This clonotype was recorded at least ten times. V is TRBV5-8 and J is TRBJ2-3; no definite D call. The CDR3 covers 13 residues. The V end lost 4 bases, the J end lost 4 bases, and 10 bases lay between the germline ends. CDR1 and CDR2 from the germline V gene are SGHTS and YDEGEE. CDR3 bases: TGTGCCAGCAGCGGAACCTGGTCAGATACGCAGTATTTT. Translating it yields CASSGTWSDTQYF.

This clonotype was recorded many times. The J gene is TRBJ2-7, the V gene TRBV12-3 or TRBV12-4; 8 nucleotides match TRBD1. The CDR3 spans 13 residues. The ends lost 6 bases at V and 1 base at J; junction bases unmatched: 2. CDR3 in amino acids: CASRDRVSYEQYF. In DNA, the CDR3 is TGTGCCAGCAGGGACAGGGTTTCCTACGAGCAGTACTTC.

This clonotype was picked up many times. A read error is possible here, since a much larger clone lies one base away. The chain links TRBV6-4 to TRBJ2-5; 8 bases line up with TRBD2. CDR1 is MRHNA, CDR2 SNTAGT, per germline. This CDR3 has 15 amino acids. The CDR3 bases are TGTGCCAGCAGTCACTCTCCGGGAGGGTACGAGACCCAGTACTTC. Protein sequence: CASSHSPGGYETQYF.

A note on this clonotype: A clone one base away is much larger, so this may be a read error. The chain employs TRBV9 and TRBJ2-7; D is ambiguous. The CDR3 extends over 14 amino acids. From germline, CDR1 is SGDLS and CDR2 YYNGEE. The CDR3 nucleotides are TGTGCCAGCACCCAATGGCTTAGCTCCTACGAGCAGTCCTTC. Translating it yields CASTQWLSSYEQSF.

In this sample, this clonotype turned up many times. CDR3 in amino acids: CASNPTGGPYEQYF. The DNA for the CDR3 is TGTGCCAGTAACCCGACAGGGGGCCCCTACGAGCAGTACTTC. This chain uses TRBV19 with TRBJ2-7; 10 bases fit TRBD1. CDR3 length equals 14 residues. CDR1 and CDR2 from the germline V gene are LNHDA and SQIVND (reference sequence). V shed 7 bases and J 2 bases; nucleotides not matched to a gene: 5.

This clonotype was recorded many times. V gene TRBV27 combines with J gene TRBJ1-4, with D hard to call. The CDR3 runs to 14 residues. V was pared by 9 bases and J by 0 bases, with 11 bases between. The germline V gene has CDR1 MNHEY and CDR2 SMNVEV (reference sequence). DNA of the CDR3: TGTGCCAGTATGACCGTTGCAACTAATGAAAAACTGTTTTTT. Amino acid sequence: CASMTVATNEKLFF. The full variable domain, rest sourced from reference TRBV27 and TRBJ1-4, is EAQVTQNPRYLITVTGKKLTVTCSQNMNHEYMSWYRQDPGLGLRQIYYSMNVEVTDKGDVPEGYKVSRKEKRNFPLILESPSPNQTSLYFCASMTVATNEKLFFGSGTQLSVL.

This sequence joins TRBV7-9 and TRBJ2-1, with D tentatively TRBD1 (7 bases). Germline CDR1 and CDR2: SEHNR and FQNEAQ (reference sequence). Trimming stripped 5 bases from V and 5 bases from J, with 16 bases between. The CDR3 totals 15 residues. The CDR3 sequence: CASSGGDSNHNEQFF. The CDR3 coding sequence is TGTGCCAGCAGCGGAGGGGACAGCAACCACAATGAGCAGTTCTTC.

The chain combines TRBV29-1 with TRBJ2-1, with 9 bases lining up with TRBD2. Germline V gene data show CDR1 as SQVTM and CDR2 as ANQGSEA. J lost 0 bases, V lost 1 base, and 4 bases had no gene match. This CDR3 has 16 amino acids. CDR3 loop: CSVEGLAGHSYNEQFF. In DNA form, the CDR3 reads TGCAGCGTTGAAGGCCTAGCGGGGCACTCCTACAATGAGCAGTTCTTC.

Ten or more counts support this clonotype. The chain recombines TRBV28 with TRBJ2-1; D is perhaps TRBD2 (6 bases). The germline V gene has CDR1 MDHEN and CDR2 SYDVKM. V dropped 7 bases and J dropped 2 bases, with 12 bases sitting between them. This CDR3 spans 14 amino acids. DNA for the CDR3: TGTGCCAGCAATCTCCGGACTACCTACAATGAGCAGTTCTTC. This encodes CASNLRTTYNEQFF.

The count of this clonotype is one. This sequence joins TRBV7-3 and TRBJ1-2, with D perhaps TRBD1 (5 bases). This CDR3 is built from 12 residues. V was pared by 0 bases and J by 8 bases, with 7 bases between. Germline V gene lookup returns CDR1 SGHTA and CDR2 FQGTGA. As DNA, the CDR3 is TGTGCCAGCAGCTTAACAGAGGGGGGCTACACCTTC. Residues: CASSLTEGGYTF.

This clonotype showed up many times. The chain recombines TRBV30 with TRBJ1-2, with 8 bases lining up with TRBD1. The V segment lost 0 bases and the J segment 2 bases; nucleotides outside the gene matches: 5. The CDR3 loop spans 15 amino acids. Per germline, CDR1 GTSNPN and CDR2 SVGIG (reference sequence). CDR3 nucleotide sequence: TGTGCCTGGAGTGTACTCGCAGGGGGCAACTATGGCTACACCTTC. It codes for CAWSVLAGGNYGYTF.

This clonotype was seen ten or more times. DNA of the CDR3: TGTGCCAGCAGCGACCTAGGGACGGCGAACGGGCGCAGATCACCCCTCCACTTT. Translation: CASSDLGTANGRRSPLHF. The chain links TRBV7-9 to TRBJ1-6; perhaps TRBD1 as D (5 bases). This CDR3 region has 18 residues. Trimming took 5 bases from V and 10 from J, leaving 27 bases between them. Germline V gene lookup returns CDR1 SEHNR and CDR2 FQNEAQ (reference sequence). Full variable domain (remainder filled in from reference TRBV7-9 and TRBJ1-6): DTGVSQNPRHKITKRGQNVTFRCDPISEHNRLYWYRQTLGQGPEFLTYFQNEAQLEKSRLLSDRFSAERPKGSFSTLEIQRTEQGDSAMYLCASSDLGTANGRRSPLHFGNGTRLTVT.

The chain employs TRBV7-8 and TRBJ1-4; D gene ambiguous. The CDR3 is 13 residues long. V was pared by 1 base and J by 7 bases, with 7 bases between. Germline-derived CDR1 and CDR2 are SGHVS and FQNEAQ. The CDR3 DNA is TGTGCCAGCAGCTTAGGAGAAGCTGAAAAACTGTTTTTT. It is translated as CASSLGEAEKLFF.

The chain employs TRBV29-1 and TRBJ2-7; no definite D call. The V gene lost 1 base and the J gene lost 0 bases, with 4 bases spanning the gap. Germline V gene lookup returns CDR1 SQVTM and CDR2 ANQGSEA. The CDR3 sequence is 12 residues long. Here the CDR3 reads CSVEGDSYEQYF. The CDR3 DNA sequence: TGCAGCGTTGAAGGGGACTCCTACGAGCAGTACTTC.

As regards this clonotype: The junction shows a germline mismatch at one end, possibly a read error. V is TRBV7-2 and J is TRBJ1-5; D ambiguous. The CDR3 is made up of 14 amino acids. Per the germline V gene, CDR1 is SGHTA and CDR2 is FQGNSA. The CDR3 protein is CISSRGISNQPQHF. The DNA for the CDR3 is TGTATCAGCAGCCGAGGCATTAGCAATCAGCCCCAGCATTTT.

Ten or more counts support this clonotype. This chain uses TRBV27 with TRBJ2-7; 7 bases fit TRBD2. Per the germline V gene, CDR1 is MNHEY and CDR2 is SMNVEV (reference sequence). This CDR3 is 15 amino acids long. V lost 5 bases, J lost 5 bases, and 12 bases stayed unmatched. DNA for the CDR3: TGTGCCAGCAGTCCCCAACGGGACTATGACCACGAGCAGTACTTC. This encodes CASSPQRDYDHEQYF.

This clonotype was found many times. J is TRBJ1-3 and V is TRBV30; no clear D gene. V shed 2 bases and J shed 4 bases, with 6 bases lying between them. CDR3 length equals 12 residues. CDR1 is GTSNPN, CDR2 SVGIG, per germline (reference sequence). CDR3 nucleotide sequence: TGTGCCTGGAGTTCAGTCGGAAACACCATATATTTT. As protein: CAWSSVGNTIYF.

Remarks on this clonotype: This may be a read error: a much more frequent sequence differs by one nucleotide. The conserved final phenylalanine or tryptophan is absent from the CDR3, which likely points to a read error. V is TRBV28 and J is TRBJ2-7, with TRBD2 identical over 14 bases. With 4 bases clipped from V and 4 bases from J, the junction kept 15 bases outside the gene matches. The CDR3 sequence is 19 residues long. Per germline, CDR1 MDHEN and CDR2 SYDVKM. The chain's CDR3 is CASSSYLGTSGSMGYEQYL. In DNA, the CDR3 is TGTGCCAGCAGTTCTTACCTCGGGACTAGCGGGAGTATGGGGTACGAGCAGTACCTC.

CDR3 DNA: TGTGCCAACAGGGAGGGACAGGGCCCCGGGGAGCTGTTTTTT. Translating gives CANREGQGPGELFF. The chain uses TRBV12-3 or TRBV12-4 and TRBJ2-2; 9 bases agree with TRBD1. The CDR3 sequence is 14 residues long. J gave up 6 bases and V 10 bases, and 9 bases lay outside the gene matches.

This clonotype was detected once. A junction boundary mismatches the germline segment, possibly from a read error. The gene calls are TRBV6-5 and TRBJ1-1; no reliable D call. The CDR3 length is 13 residues. CDR1 and CDR2 (germline): MNHEY, SVGAGI. This chain's CDR3 is CASSYTLNTEAVF. The CDR3 DNA reads as TGTGCCAGCAGTTACACTTTGAACACTGAAGCTGTCTTT.

Points on this clonotype: A much larger clone lies a single base off, so this may be a read error. The chain recombines TRBV7-9 with TRBJ1-1; D unclear. The CDR3 loop spans 13 amino acids. Germline values: CDR1 SEHNR, CDR2 FQNEAQ (reference sequence). The CDR3 spells CASEGAMNTGAFF. The CDR3 nucleotides read TGTGCCAGCGAAGGAGCCATGAACACTGGAGCTTTCTTT.

Concerning this clonotype itself: A much bigger clone sits one base away, suggesting this may be a read error. J is TRBJ2-3 and V is TRBV28, with 11 bases fitting TRBD2. This CDR3 has 14 amino acids. Trimming removed 11 bases from V and 4 bases from J; junction bases left unmatched: 8. Per the germline V gene, CDR1 is MDHEN and CDR2 is SYDVKM. CDR3 sequence: CAARTSGSPDTQYF. CDR3 coding DNA: TGTGCCGCCCGGACTAGCGGGTCTCCAGATACGCAGTATTTT. The whole variable domain, filled in from reference TRBV28 and TRBJ2-3, reads DVKVTQSSRYLVKRTGEKVFLECVQDMDHENMFWYRQDPGLGLRLIYFSYDVKMKEKGDIPEGYSVSREKKERFSLILESASTNQTSMYLCAARTSGSPDTQYFGPGTRLTVL.

In its sample, this clonotype was seen many times. A much larger clone differs from this one at a single base, so this may be a read error. V and J are TRBV20-1 and TRBJ2-7; 12 bases line up with TRBD2. The V segment lost 4 bases and the J segment 6 bases; nucleotides outside the gene matches: 7. The length of the CDR3 is 14 residues. The V gene's germline CDR1 is DFQATT and CDR2 SNEGSKA (reference sequence). The chain's CDR3 is CSAILAGGHSEQYF. The DNA of the CDR3 is TGCAGTGCTATACTAGCGGGAGGACACTCCGAGCAGTACTTC.

This clonotype was observed at least ten times. This sequence joins TRBV2 and TRBJ2-5; 8 bases align to TRBD1. The V and J ends lost 4 bases and 5 bases, in that order; junction bases with no gene match: 3. This CDR3 has 13 residues. CDR1 and CDR2 (germline): SNHLY, FYNNEI. CDR3 amino acids: CASSAGQGETQYF. DNA for the CDR3: TGTGCCAGCAGTGCTGGACAGGGCGAGACCCAGTACTTC.